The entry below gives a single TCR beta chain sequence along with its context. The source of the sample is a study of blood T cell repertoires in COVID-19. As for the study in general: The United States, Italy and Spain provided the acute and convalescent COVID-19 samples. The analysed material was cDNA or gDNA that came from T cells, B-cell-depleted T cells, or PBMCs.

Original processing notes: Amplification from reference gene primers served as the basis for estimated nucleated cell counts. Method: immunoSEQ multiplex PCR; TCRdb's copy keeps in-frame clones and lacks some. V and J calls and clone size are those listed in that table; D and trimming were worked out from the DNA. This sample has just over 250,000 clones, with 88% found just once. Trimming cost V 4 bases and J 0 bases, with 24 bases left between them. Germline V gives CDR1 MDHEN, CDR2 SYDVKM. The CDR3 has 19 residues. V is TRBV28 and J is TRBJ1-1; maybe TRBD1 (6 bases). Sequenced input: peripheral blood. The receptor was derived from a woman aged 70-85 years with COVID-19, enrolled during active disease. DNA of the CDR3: TGTGCCAGCAGTTCTCAACTTCAGGGGTTTTCTTCCATGAACACTGAAGCTTTCTTT. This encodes CASSSQLQGFSSMNTEAFF.